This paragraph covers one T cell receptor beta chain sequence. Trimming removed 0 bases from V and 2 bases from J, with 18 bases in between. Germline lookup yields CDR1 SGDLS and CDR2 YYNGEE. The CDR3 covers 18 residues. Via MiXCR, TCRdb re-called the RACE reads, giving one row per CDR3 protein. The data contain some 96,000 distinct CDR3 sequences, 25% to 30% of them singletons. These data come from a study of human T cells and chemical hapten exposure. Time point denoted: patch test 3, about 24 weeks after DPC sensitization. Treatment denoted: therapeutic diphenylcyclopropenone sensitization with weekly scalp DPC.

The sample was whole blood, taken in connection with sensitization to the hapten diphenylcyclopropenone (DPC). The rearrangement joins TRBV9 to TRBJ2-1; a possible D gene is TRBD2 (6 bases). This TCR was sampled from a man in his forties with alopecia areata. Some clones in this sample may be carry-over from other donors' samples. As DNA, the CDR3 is TGTGCCAGCAGCGTAGAGGGGAGAGGAGGGAGCCCCTACAATGAGCAGTTCTTC. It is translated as CASSVEGRGGSPYNEQFF.